This section outlines one T cell receptor beta chain sequence together with its context. What it binds is unknown. The data were obtained in a study of blood T cells in healthy people across ages. Primed by a sample-barcoded 5' primer and a J-beta primer mix, a second PCR proceeded for 7 to 11 cycles. All samples yielded 3 million or more CDR3-containing paired-end reads. Each CDR3 protein gets one entry after TCRdb re-called the 5' RACE reads with MiXCR. The sample contains about 900,000 distinct CDR3 sequences, about 59% of which appear only once. Study outcomes and limitations: CMV infection status of these donors was not known. Long-lived and aged donors differed, with more naive CD4+ cells and higher diversity in the long-lived.

The specimen was blood. The TCR comes from a man aged 25 to 45 in good health.

CDR3 in amino acids: CSAKRTATYNEQFF. The CDR3 DNA reads TGCAGTGCTAAAAGGACAGCAACCTACAATGAGCAGTTCTTC. This chain uses TRBV20-1 with TRBJ2-1; D possibly corresponds to TRBD1 (6 bases). The CDR3 consists of 14 residues. Germline CDR1 and CDR2: DFQATT and SNEGSKA (reference sequence). V was clipped by 4 bases and J by 2 bases, with 12 bases between them.